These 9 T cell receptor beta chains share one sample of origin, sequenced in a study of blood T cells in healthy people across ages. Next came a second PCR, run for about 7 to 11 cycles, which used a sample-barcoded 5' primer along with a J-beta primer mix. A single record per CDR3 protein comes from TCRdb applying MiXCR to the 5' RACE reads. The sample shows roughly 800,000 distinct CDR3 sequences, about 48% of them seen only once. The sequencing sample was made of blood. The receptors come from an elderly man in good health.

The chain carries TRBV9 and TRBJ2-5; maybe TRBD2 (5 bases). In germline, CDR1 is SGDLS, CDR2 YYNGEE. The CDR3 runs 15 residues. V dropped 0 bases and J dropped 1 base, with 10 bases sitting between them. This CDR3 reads CASSVVGITQETQYF. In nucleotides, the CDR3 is TGTGCCAGCAGCGTAGTCGGGATAACCCAAGAGACCCAGTACTTC.

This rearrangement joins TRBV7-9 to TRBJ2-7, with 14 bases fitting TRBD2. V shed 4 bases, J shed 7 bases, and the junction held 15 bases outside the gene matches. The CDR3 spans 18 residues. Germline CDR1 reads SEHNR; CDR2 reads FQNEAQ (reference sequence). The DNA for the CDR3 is TGTGCCAGCAGCTACCTGCCTGGACTAGCGGGAGGAGGAAATGAGCAGTACTTC. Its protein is CASSYLPGLAGGGNEQYF.

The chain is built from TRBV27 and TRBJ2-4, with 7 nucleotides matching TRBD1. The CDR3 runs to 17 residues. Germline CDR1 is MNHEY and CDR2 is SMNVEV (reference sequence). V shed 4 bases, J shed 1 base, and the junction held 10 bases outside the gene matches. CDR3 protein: CASSSPGTDGAKNIQYF. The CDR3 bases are TGTGCCAGCAGTTCCCCCGGGACAGACGGGGCCAAAAACATTCAGTACTTC.

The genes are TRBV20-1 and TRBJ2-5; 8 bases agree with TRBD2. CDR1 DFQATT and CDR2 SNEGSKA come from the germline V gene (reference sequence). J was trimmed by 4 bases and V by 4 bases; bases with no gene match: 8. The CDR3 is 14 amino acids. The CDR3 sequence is CSAIGGAAVETQYF. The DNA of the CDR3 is TGCAGTGCTATCGGGGGGGCGGCTGTAGAGACCCAGTACTTC.

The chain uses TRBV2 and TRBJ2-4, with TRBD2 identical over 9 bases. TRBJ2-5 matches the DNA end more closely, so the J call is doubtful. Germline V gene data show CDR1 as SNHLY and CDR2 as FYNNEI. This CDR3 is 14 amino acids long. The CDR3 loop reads CASTRGLAVETQYF. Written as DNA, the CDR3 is TGTGCCAGCACCCGGGGACTAGCTGTGGAGACCCAGTACTTC.

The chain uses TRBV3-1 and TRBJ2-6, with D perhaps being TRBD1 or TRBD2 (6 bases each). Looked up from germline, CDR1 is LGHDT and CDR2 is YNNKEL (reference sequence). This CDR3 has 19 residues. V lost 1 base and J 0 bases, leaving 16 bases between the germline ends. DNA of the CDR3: TGTGCCAGCAGCCAAGGGAGGGGACAAACGTACTCTGGGGCCAACGTCCTGACTTTC. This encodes CASSQGRGQTYSGANVLTF.

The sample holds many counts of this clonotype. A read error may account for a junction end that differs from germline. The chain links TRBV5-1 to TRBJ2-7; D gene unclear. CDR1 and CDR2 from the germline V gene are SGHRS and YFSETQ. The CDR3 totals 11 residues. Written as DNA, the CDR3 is TGTGCCAGCTCCACCGGTTACGAGCAGTACTTC. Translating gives CASSTGYEQYF.

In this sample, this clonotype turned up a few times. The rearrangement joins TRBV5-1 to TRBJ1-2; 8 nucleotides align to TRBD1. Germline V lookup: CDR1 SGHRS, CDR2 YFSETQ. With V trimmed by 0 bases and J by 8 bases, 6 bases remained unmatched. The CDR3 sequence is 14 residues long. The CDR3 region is CASSLVDRGGGYTF. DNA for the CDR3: TGCGCCAGCAGCTTGGTCGACAGGGGAGGAGGCTACACCTTC.

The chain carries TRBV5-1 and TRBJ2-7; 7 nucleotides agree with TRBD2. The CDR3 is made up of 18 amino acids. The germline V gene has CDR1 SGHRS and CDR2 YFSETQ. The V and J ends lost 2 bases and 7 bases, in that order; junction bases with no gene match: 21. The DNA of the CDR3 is TGCGCCAGCAGCTTAGTCCCGCGGAGCGGGAATACCTACAATGAGCAGTACTTC. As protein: CASSLVPRSGNTYNEQYF.